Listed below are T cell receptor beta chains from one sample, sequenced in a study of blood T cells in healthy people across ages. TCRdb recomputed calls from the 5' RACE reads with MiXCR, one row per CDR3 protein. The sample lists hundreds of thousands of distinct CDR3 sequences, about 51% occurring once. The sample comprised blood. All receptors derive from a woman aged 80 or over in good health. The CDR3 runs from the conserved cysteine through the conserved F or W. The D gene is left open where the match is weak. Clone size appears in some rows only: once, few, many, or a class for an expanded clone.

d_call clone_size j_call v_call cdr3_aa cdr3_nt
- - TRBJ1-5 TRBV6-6 CASSYPRPGNQPQHF TGTGCCAGCAGTTACCCCAGGCCGGGCAATCAGCCCCAGCATTTT
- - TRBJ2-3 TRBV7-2 CASSQFATDTQYF TGTGCCAGCAGTCAATTTGCCACAGATACGCAGTATTTT
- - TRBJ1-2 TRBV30 CAWSVKTAGDAGYTF TGTGCCTGGAGTGTAAAAACAGCCGGGGACGCTGGCTACACCTTC
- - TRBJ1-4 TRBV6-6 CASTGSGANEKLFF TGTGCCAGCACTGGGTCGGGGGCAAATGAAAAACTGTTTTTT
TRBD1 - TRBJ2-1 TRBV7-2 CASRERGQFEQFF TGTGCCAGCAGGGAAAGGGGGCAGTTTGAGCAGTTCTTC
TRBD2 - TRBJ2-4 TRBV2 CASRYSGTDKNIQYF TGTGCCAGCAGATATAGCGGGACTGACAAAAACATTCAGTACTTC
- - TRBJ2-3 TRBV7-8 CASSLEGEGQITDTQYF TGTGCCAGCAGCTTAGAGGGGGAGGGACAGATCACAGATACGCAGTATTTT
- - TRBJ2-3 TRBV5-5 CASSFTSGFLSDTQYF TGTGCCAGCAGCTTCACCTCCGGATTCTTGTCAGATACGCAGTATTTT
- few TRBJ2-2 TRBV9 CASSPRDRGTTGELFF TGTGCCAGCAGCCCCCGGGACCGGGGGACCACCGGGGAGCTGTTTTTT
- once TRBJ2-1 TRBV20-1 CSAITTGMPYNEQFF TGCAGTGCTATAACAACGGGGATGCCTTACAATGAGCAGTTCTTC
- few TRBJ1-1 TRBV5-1 CASSPGYTEAFF TGCGCCAGCAGCCCCGGATACACTGAAGCTTTCTTT
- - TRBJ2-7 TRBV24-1 CATSVGSSYNEQYF TGTGCCACCAGTGTAGGGAGCTCCTACAATGAGCAGTACTTC
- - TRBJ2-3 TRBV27 CASSSVGAGVSQYF TGTGCCAGCAGTTCCGTCGGGGCGGGTGTCTCACAGTATTTT